This T cell receptor beta chain was sequenced during a study of shared clonotypes between healthy human individuals. Study at large: Serving as donors were a couple of women and a few men, whose ages spanned 18 to 49. Used for every donor were three CD4 naive, three CD4 memory, two CD8 naive and one CD8 memory plate.

Assay runs were performed at deep level. This table comes from immunoSEQ multiplex PCR, and its TCRdb copy is limited to in-frame clones, with some not included. The table shows under 2,500,000 clones, with 90% to 96% occurring only once. Sequences were obtained from naive CD4+ T cells sorted from blood. Subset described: CD45RA+ positively selected. The receptor comes from a man between 18 and 29 years old in good health.

The CDR3 reads CASSSGQGVYF. CDR3 in DNA: TGTGCCAGCAGTTCCGGACAGGGAGTGTACTTC. This chain joins TRBV28 and TRBJ2-7, with 8 bases aligning to TRBD1. The CDR3 is 11 residues long. Looked up from germline, CDR1 is MDHEN and CDR2 is SYDVKM. After removal of 4 bases from V and 12 bases from J, the junction contained 5 bases not matched to a gene.